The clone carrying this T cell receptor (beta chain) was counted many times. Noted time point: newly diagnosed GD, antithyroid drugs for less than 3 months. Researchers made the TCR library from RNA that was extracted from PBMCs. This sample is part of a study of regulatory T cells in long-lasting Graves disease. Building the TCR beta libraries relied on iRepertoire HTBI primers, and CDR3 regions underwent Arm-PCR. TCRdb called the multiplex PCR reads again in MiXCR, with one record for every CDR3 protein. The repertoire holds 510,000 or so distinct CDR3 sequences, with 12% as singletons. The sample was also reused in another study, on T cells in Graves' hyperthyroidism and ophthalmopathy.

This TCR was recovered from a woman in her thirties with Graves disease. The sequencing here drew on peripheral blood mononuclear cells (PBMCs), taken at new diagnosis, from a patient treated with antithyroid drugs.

The DNA for the CDR3 is TGTGCCAGCAGCTTAGACCTCAATAGGTATGATGGCTACACCTTC. Translated, it gives CASSLDLNRYDGYTF. V and J are TRBV7-9 and TRBJ1-2, with D hard to call. Germline CDR1 and CDR2: SEHNR and FQNEAQ (reference sequence). Trimming took off 1 base at V and 6 bases at J, with 15 bases between the two ends. This CDR3 contains 15 residues.